This T cell receptor beta chain was sequenced during a study of Graves' ophthalmopathy and Graves' hyperthyroidism listed by TCRdb under 2018. Background on the whole study: Peripheral blood was collected at initial diagnosis, prior to any treatment. For independent validation, a separate cohort was made up of approximately 19 hyperthyroidism patients plus 17 patients who later progressed from hyperthyroidism to ophthalmopathy. The 75 to 100 discovery patients were randomly split 7:3 into training and test sets. Following sample collection, hyperthyroidism patients were given methimazole at a starting dose of 30 mg daily, and ophthalmopathy patients were given high-dose intravenous methylprednisolone. To explore V-J signatures distinguishing ophthalmopathy from hyperthyroidism, a discovery set of 100 patients (fewer than 45 ophthalmopathy, 57 stable hyperthyroidism) was enrolled. In five to seven hyperthyroidism patients, the T-cell repertoire of thyroid tissue was compared with the T-cell repertoire of blood. In total, approximately 140 blood samples were TCR-sequenced: fewer than 50 ophthalmopathy, under 80 hyperthyroidism and about 17 hyperthyroidism-to-ophthalmopathy patients. TCR beta repertoire signatures were used to distinguish Graves' ophthalmopathy from Graves' hyperthyroidism and to predict progression to ophthalmopathy. Overall study results and their limits: In cross-validation, the 13-signature model distinguished ophthalmopathy from stable hyperthyroidism with 85% to 90% sensitivity and roughly 81% specificity, and in the test set the corresponding values were approximately 80% and 68%. Most expanded thyroid clonotypes with a frequency above 0.001 also appeared in blood, which suggests that blood repertoires may reflect the immune response in the thyroid. Sample size was not statistically predetermined, and group allocation was not concealed from the investigators. In validation, the model predicted ophthalmopathy progression with about 71% sensitivity and about 77% specificity; fewer than 15 predicted patients were CT-confirmed with GO in a median of 6.5 months.

The CDR3 has 14 amino acids, counting the end cysteine and phenylalanine. The CDR3 DNA has 42 bases and is translated from base 1. In the germline V gene, CDR1 corresponds to MNHEY and CDR2 to SVGEGT. V is reduced by 2 bases and J by 0 bases, leaving a spacing of 8 bases between them. Concerning this clonotype: Its target antigen remains unknown. No qualities accompany the bases; no much larger clone lies one base away.

The ophthalmopathy patients had moderately to severely active disease, with a Clinical Activity Score of 3 or higher, a NOSPECS grade of 4 or higher, and a disease duration of less than 3 months. Anyone with other autoimmune diseases, uncontrolled infections, pregnancy or lactation was excluded from the study. Diagnosis relied on clinical symptoms, serum thyroxine, TRAb, thyroid ultrasound and orbital computed tomography. PBMCs were isolated from about 9 ml of fresh peripheral blood by Ficoll-Paque density gradient centrifugation. Total RNA was extracted using Trizol reagent, and RNA quality was checked on an Agilent 2100 Bioanalyzer. For repertoire sequencing, TCR beta CDR3 regions were amplified from RNA transcripts. A first-round RT-PCR used HTBI primers with the Qiagen OneStep RT-PCR kit, followed by a second-round multiplex PCR, size selection and purification. The libraries underwent paired-end sequencing with 100 bp reads on an Illumina HiSeq2000. As for how the authors treated the data: SOAPnuke was used for read processing, and reads with adapters, uncalled bases, a mean Phred below 15, or no exact constant-primer or identifier match were discarded. High-quality paired reads were merged with COPE v1.2.5. Each unique nucleotide sequence was defined as a clonotype, and clonotypes were aligned to IMGT TRB V, D and J references with MiTCR v1.1. The analysis was limited to V-J combinations with a frequency above 0.0001, which together covered around 99% of the repertoires. A TCR clonal expansion and chaos score per V-J combination was defined as the ratio of F50 clonal expansion to chaos observed in the TCRdist matrix. Welch's t-statistics and random forest were used to reduce features to about a dozen V-J combinations, which were fed into a naive Bayes classifier. Thyroid-blood repertoire similarity was quantified with the Morisita-Horn index. Starting from the raw public reads, TCRdb applied fastp trimming at Q25, assembled clones with MiXCR and retained in-frame beta chains. One record per CDR3 amino acid sequence lists the most common genes and DNA. TCRdb assigned the V and J calls; the authors' analysis was not used. The sample table lists approximately 160,000 distinct CDR3 sequences, roughly two fifths of them with a count of one. The ten most abundant clones make up 5.8% of the sample.

This TCR derives from a woman aged 40 to 49 with Graves' ophthalmopathy. Donor details come from another sample of the same person, matched by shared clones. The rearrangement joined TRBV6-2 or TRBV6-3 to TRBJ2-7; TRBD2 is possibly the D segment (6 matching bases). The material sequenced was peripheral blood. The CDR3 region: CASSYEGLSYEQYF. The DNA sequence is as follows: TGTGCCAGCAGTTACGAGGGACTCTCCTACGAGCAGTACTTC.